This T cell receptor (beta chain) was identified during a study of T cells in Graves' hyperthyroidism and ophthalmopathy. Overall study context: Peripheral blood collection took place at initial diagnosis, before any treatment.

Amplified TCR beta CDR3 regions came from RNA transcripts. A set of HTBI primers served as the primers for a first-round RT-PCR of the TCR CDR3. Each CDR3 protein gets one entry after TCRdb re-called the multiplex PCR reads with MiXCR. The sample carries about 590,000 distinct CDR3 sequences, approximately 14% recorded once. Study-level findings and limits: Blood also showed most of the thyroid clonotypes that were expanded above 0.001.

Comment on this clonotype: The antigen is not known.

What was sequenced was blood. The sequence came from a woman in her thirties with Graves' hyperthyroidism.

The CDR3 DNA is TGTGCCAGCAGCCGAGTATCACAGGGGATAACCGGGGAGCTGTTTTTT. Its protein is CASSRVSQGITGELFF. The chain combines TRBV4-2 with TRBJ2-2, with 7 bases matching TRBD1. There are 16 residues in the CDR3. V lost 4 bases to trimming and J lost 5 bases; unmatched junction nucleotides: 10. Germline V gene data show CDR1 as LGHNA and CDR2 as YNFKEQ.